This TCR beta chain was identified during a study of Graves' ophthalmopathy and Graves' hyperthyroidism. Overall study results and limits: Most expanded clonotypes in thyroid above 0.001 frequency also showed up in blood. Progression of ophthalmopathy was predicted by the model with roughly 65% sensitivity and about 72% specificity.

About this clonotype itself: Its antigen is as yet unknown. One junction end disagrees with the germline gene, perhaps due to a read error.

The CDR3 sequence is 14 residues long. Germline V gene data show CDR1 as ENHRY and CDR2 as SYGVKD. Amplification of the TCR beta CDR3 regions used RNA transcripts (as template). HTBI-primed first-round RT-PCR preceded second-round multiplex PCR. TCRdb independently ran MiXCR on the multiplex PCR reads; one entry per CDR3 protein. Of 600,000 to 700,000 distinct CDR3 sequences listed, about 40% were seen once; the top ten hold around 3%. The source is an adult man with Graves' ophthalmopathy. Sequencing used peripheral blood. The gene calls are TRBV10-3 and TRBJ2-7; D is possibly TRBD1 or TRBD2 (5 bases each). CDR3: CASSSRGPVDEQYF. CDR3 DNA sequence: TGTGCCAGCAGTAGTCGGGGCCCGGTCGACGAGCAGTACTTC.